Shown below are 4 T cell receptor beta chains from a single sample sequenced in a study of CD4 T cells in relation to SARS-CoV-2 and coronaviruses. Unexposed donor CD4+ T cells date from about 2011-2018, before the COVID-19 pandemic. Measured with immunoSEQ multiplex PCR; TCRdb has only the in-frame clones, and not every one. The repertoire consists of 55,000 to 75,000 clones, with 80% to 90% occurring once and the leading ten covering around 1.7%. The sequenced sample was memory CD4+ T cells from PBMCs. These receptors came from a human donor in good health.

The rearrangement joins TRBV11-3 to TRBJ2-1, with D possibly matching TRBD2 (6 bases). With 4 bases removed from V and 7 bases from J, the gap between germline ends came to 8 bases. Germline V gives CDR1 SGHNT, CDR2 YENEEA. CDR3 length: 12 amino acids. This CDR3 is CASSSRENEQFF. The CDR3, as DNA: TGTGCCAGCAGCTCCCGGGAGAATGAGCAGTTCTTC.

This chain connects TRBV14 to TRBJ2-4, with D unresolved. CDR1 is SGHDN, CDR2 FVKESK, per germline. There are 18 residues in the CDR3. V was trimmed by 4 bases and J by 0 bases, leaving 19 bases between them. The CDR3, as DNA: TGTGCCAGCAGCCCTAACAGACAAGTAGAACTAGCCAAAAACATTCAGTACTTC. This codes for CASSPNRQVELAKNIQYF.

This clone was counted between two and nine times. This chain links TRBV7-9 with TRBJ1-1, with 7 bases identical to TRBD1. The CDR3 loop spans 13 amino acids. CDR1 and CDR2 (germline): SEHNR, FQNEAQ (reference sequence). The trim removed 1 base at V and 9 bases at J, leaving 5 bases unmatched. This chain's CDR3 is CASSLEGQVKAFF. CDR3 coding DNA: TGTGCCAGCAGCTTAGAAGGACAGGTAAAAGCTTTCTTT.

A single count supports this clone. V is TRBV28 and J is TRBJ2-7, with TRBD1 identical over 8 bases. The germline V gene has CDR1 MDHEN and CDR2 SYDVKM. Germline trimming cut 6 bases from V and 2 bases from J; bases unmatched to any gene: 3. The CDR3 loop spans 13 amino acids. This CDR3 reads CASSDRGPYEQYF. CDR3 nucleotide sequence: TGTGCCAGCAGCGACAGGGGACCCTACGAGCAGTACTTC.